These 19 T cell receptor beta chains came from one sample sequenced in a study of T cell changes during pregnancy in multiple sclerosis. Profiling relied on immunoSEQ multiplex PCR, and the TCRdb table lists in-frame clones only, not all of them. The repertoire has 70,000 to 80,000 clones, approximately 92% of them found once; the top ten carry 0.9% to 1.2%. The starting material was peripheral blood, obtained in the first trimester of pregnancy. These receptors came from a female donor with multiple sclerosis, enrolled in a pregnancy study.

The gene calls are TRBV19 and TRBJ2-2, with TRBD2 identical over 12 bases. Looked up from germline, CDR1 is LNHDA and CDR2 is SQIVND (reference sequence). The J segment lost 7 bases and the V segment lost 7 bases, leaving 7 bases of the junction unmatched. This CDR3 is 15 amino acids long. CDR3 sequence (DNA): TGTGCCAGTATCCGACTAGCGGGAGTCGGCGGGGAGCTGTTTTTT. Protein product: CASIRLAGVGGELFF.

This chain links TRBV7-2 with TRBJ1-2; a possible D gene is TRBD1 (6 bases). CDR1 and CDR2 (germline): SGHTA, FQGNSA. V shed 3 bases and J shed 6 bases, with 14 bases lying between them. This CDR3 is 14 amino acids long. DNA of the CDR3: TGTGCCAGCAGCTTTGGGGGCAGGATGGATGGCTACACCTTC. Translating gives CASSFGGRMDGYTF.

The rearrangement joins TRBV11-2 to TRBJ1-5, with D possibly being TRBD1 (6 bases). The V and J ends lost 1 base and 9 bases respectively, with 7 bases between them. Per the germline V gene, CDR1 is SGHAT and CDR2 is FQNNGV. The CDR3 has 12 residues. CDR3 residues: CASSLARGPQHF. The CDR3 DNA follows: TGTGCCAGCAGCTTAGCCAGGGGGCCCCAGCATTTT.

The sample holds a few counts of this clone. The gene calls are TRBV11-3 and TRBJ2-7; 8 nucleotides line up with TRBD1. The CDR3 is 17 residues long. Germline values: CDR1 SGHNT, CDR2 YENEEA. Losses at the gene ends were 1 base for V and 5 bases for J; bases not matched to a gene: 13. CDR3 sequence reads: CASSLGATTGALDEQYF. CDR3 nucleotide sequence: TGTGCCAGCAGCTTAGGAGCTACGACAGGGGCCCTCGACGAGCAGTACTTC.

The chain is built from TRBV25-1 and TRBJ1-4; possible D gene TRBD1, 5 bases. The CDR3 runs to 18 residues. The V and J ends lost 1 base and 7 bases respectively, with 22 bases between them. Germline V gives CDR1 MGHDK, CDR2 SYGVNS. For the CDR3, the DNA is TGTGCCAGCAGTGAATGGGGGGAGCCAAGCGGTTCTAGTGAAAAACTGTTTTTT. This codes for CASSEWGEPSGSSEKLFF. The full variable domain, its missing parts supplied by reference TRBV25-1 and TRBJ1-4, is EADIYQTPRYLVIGTGKKITLECSQTMGHDKMYWYQQDPGMELHLIHYSYGVNSTEKGDLSSESTVSRIRTEHFPLTLESARPSHTSQYLCASSEWGEPSGSSEKLFFGSGTQLSVL.

This chain connects TRBV15 to TRBJ2-1, with D perhaps TRBD1 (5 bases). Between the trimmed V and J ends, which lost 3 bases and 8 bases, there was a span of 17 bases. CDR1 and CDR2 from the germline V gene are LNHNV and YYDKDF (reference sequence). The CDR3 contains 15 residues. Here the CDR3 DNA reads TGTGCCACCAGCAGTCCCAGGGCCCTATTCCATGAGCAGTTCTTC. Protein sequence: CATSSPRALFHEQFF.

V gene TRBV6-1 combines with J gene TRBJ2-1; 9 bases are shared with TRBD1. V lost 5 bases and J lost 3; bases outside the gene matches: 2. The CDR3 totals 14 residues. CDR1 MNHNS and CDR2 SASEGT come from the germline V gene. In DNA, the CDR3 is TGTGCCAGCAGTCGGGACAGGGACTACAATGAGCAGTTCTTC. Its protein product is CASSRDRDYNEQFF.

The gene calls are TRBV9 and TRBJ2-1; 7 nucleotides agree with TRBD1. Unmatched junction bases numbered 8, after V lost 4 bases and J lost 4 bases. Germline V CDR1 and CDR2: SGDLS, YYNGEE. The CDR3 has 15 residues. The CDR3 loop is CASSIQGTRYNEQFF. The CDR3 bases are TGTGCCAGCAGCATACAGGGGACCCGGTACAATGAGCAGTTCTTC.

The CDR3 nucleotides are TGTGCCAGTAGTATTATAGGACAGGTTAACACCGGGGAGCTGTTTTTT. Residues: CASSIIGQVNTGELFF. V usage is TRBV19 and J usage is TRBJ2-2; TRBD1 matches 7 bases. Germline V gives CDR1 LNHDA, CDR2 SQIVND (reference sequence). CDR3 length equals 16 residues. J lost 2 bases, V lost 3 bases, and 6 bases had no gene match.

In DNA, the CDR3 is TGTGCCAGCAGCGTAGATCCCCCCAGCGGGCTAAGGGAGACCCAGTACTTC. Translation: CASSVDPPSGLRETQYF. This chain uses TRBV9 with TRBJ2-5; tentatively, D is TRBD2 (6 bases). V lost 0 bases and J lost 5, with 20 bases in between. From germline, CDR1 is SGDLS and CDR2 YYNGEE. This CDR3 is built from 17 residues.

The V call is TRBV4-1, the J call TRBJ2-1; 11 bases are shared with TRBD2. Per germline, CDR1 MGHRA and CDR2 YSYEKL. CDR3 length: 18 amino acids. The V gene end was trimmed by 0 bases and the J gene end by 0 bases; junction bases not matched to a gene: 4. The CDR3 loop is CASSQDSSGGTSYNEQFF. In nucleotides, the CDR3 is TGCGCCAGCAGCCAAGACTCTAGCGGGGGGACCTCCTACAATGAGCAGTTCTTC.

The chain employs TRBV28 and TRBJ2-4, with TRBD1 matching over 8 bases. Germline CDR1 reads MDHEN; CDR2 reads SYDVKM. Trimming removed 5 bases from V and 5 bases from J; junction bases left unmatched: 5. The CDR3 is 14 residues long. The CDR3: CASSPDRVQNIQYF. For the CDR3, the DNA is TGTGCCAGCAGTCCGGACAGGGTCCAAAACATTCAGTACTTC.

The J gene is TRBJ2-5, the V gene TRBV10-3, with D possibly TRBD2 on 6 matching bases. Trimming removed 0 bases from V and 1 base from J, with 12 bases in between. Germline CDR1 and CDR2: ENHRY and SYGVKD. This CDR3 region has 16 residues. CDR3 DNA: TGTGCCATCAGTGAGTCGTTTAGCGGATTCCAAGAGACCCAGTACTTC. Protein sequence: CAISESFSGFQETQYF.

The CDR3 sequence: CASSPTERYGYTF. Here the CDR3 DNA reads TGTGCCAGCTCACCGACTGAGCGGTATGGCTACACCTTC. J is TRBJ1-2 and V is TRBV18; D remains unclear. Trimming pared 3 bases from V and 5 bases from J, leaving 10 bases between. Germline lookup yields CDR1 KGHSH and CDR2 LQKENI. This CDR3 is 13 amino acids long.

V usage is TRBV4-3 and J usage is TRBJ1-4, with D unclear. V was pared by 0 bases and J by 8 bases, with 13 bases between. The germline CDR1 and CDR2 sequences are LGHNA and YSLEER. The CDR3 contains 15 residues. Here the CDR3 reads CASSQDRLVEEKLFF. Written as DNA, the CDR3 is TGCGCCAGCAGCCAAGACCGACTGGTGGAAGAAAAACTGTTTTTT.

V gene TRBV28 combines with J gene TRBJ2-7, with TRBD2 matching 11 bases. Germline V gene lookup returns CDR1 MDHEN and CDR2 SYDVKM. This CDR3 has 14 residues. Unmatched junction bases numbered 5, after V lost 6 bases and J lost 4 bases. CDR3 DNA: TGTGCCAGCAGGACTAGCGGGACTAGTTACGAGCAGTACTTC. Translation: CASRTSGTSYEQYF.

The chain is built from TRBV4-2 and TRBJ1-1, with 7 bases that match TRBD1. There are 17 residues in the CDR3. Germline V gives CDR1 LGHNA, CDR2 YNFKEQ. J lost 1 base, V lost 0 bases, and 8 bases had no gene match. The CDR3 nucleotides read TGTGCCAGCAGCCAAGATAGGACAGGTGAGGGGAACACTGAAGCTTTCTTT. The encoded protein is CASSQDRTGEGNTEAFF.

This clone was detected a few times. V and J are TRBV4-2 and TRBJ2-3; 15 nucleotides line up with TRBD2. The V gene's germline CDR1 is LGHNA and CDR2 YNFKEQ. Losses at the gene ends were 0 bases for V and 6 bases for J; bases not matched to a gene: 7. CDR3 size: 18 residues. The CDR3 reads CASSQEPVGLAGGDTQYF. For the CDR3, the DNA is TGTGCCAGCAGCCAAGAGCCGGTGGGACTAGCGGGGGGTGATACGCAGTATTTT.

The rearrangement joins TRBV11-2 to TRBJ2-4; tentative D call: TRBD1 (5 bases). The CDR3 has 17 amino acids. V lost 2 bases to trimming and J lost 0 bases, with 14 bases between them. Germline V gene lookup returns CDR1 SGHAT and CDR2 FQNNGV. The CDR3, as DNA: TGTGCCAGCAGCTTACAGGGTGAGATCTTAGCCAAAAACATTCAGTACTTC. It codes for CASSLQGEILAKNIQYF.